The rows below give T cell receptor beta chains drawn from one sample of a study of T cell responses to AZD1222 COVID-19 vaccine. TCRdb's copy holds only in-frame clones and misses some; the assay was immunoSEQ multiplex PCR. The data contain 55,000 to 75,000 clones, 70% to 90% of them singletons. The source material was peripheral blood, sampled on day 0 of AZD1222 vaccination. All receptors derive from an adult in good health. Each CDR3 is given with its conserved first and last residue. Each record gives: V gene, J gene, CDR3 protein.

V gene: TRBV6-5; J gene: TRBJ2-7; CDR3 protein: CASSYSSRGIWEQYF
V gene: TRBV5-6; J gene: TRBJ2-2; CDR3 protein: CASSSLGGTGELFF
V gene: TRBV7-9; J gene: TRBJ1-2; CDR3 protein: CASSLDGPYGYTF
V gene: TRBV2; J gene: TRBJ2-3; CDR3 protein: CASSPLGAGRTDTQYF
V gene: TRBV7-2; J gene: TRBJ1-4; CDR3 protein: CASSLGWATNEKLFF
V gene: TRBV5-1; J gene: TRBJ1-6; CDR3 protein: CASSPRPGQVNSPLHF
V gene: TRBV6-6; J gene: TRBJ1-5; CDR3 protein: CASSSGTGGNHQPQHF
V gene: TRBV10-3; J gene: TRBJ1-1; CDR3 protein: CAAIGAPNTEAFF
V gene: TRBV6-1; J gene: TRBJ2-2; CDR3 protein: CASSEQTGYTGELFF
V gene: TRBV19; J gene: TRBJ2-3; CDR3 protein: CASGGGASVSTDTQYF
V gene: TRBV29-1; J gene: TRBJ1-2; CDR3 protein: CSVGQASNYGYTF
V gene: TRBV2; J gene: TRBJ1-2; CDR3 protein: CASRLRGRGLDGYTF
V gene: TRBV5-1; J gene: TRBJ2-2; CDR3 protein: CASSVSVGGVPGELFF
V gene: TRBV5-1; J gene: TRBJ2-3; CDR3 protein: CASSARVYGDTQYF
V gene: TRBV6-5; J gene: TRBJ2-5; CDR3 protein: CASRVVGVETQYF
V gene: TRBV18; J gene: TRBJ2-6; CDR3 protein: CATHRGNAVGSGANVLTF
V gene: TRBV5-5; J gene: TRBJ1-6; CDR3 protein: CASTHRLDRGIYNSPLHF
V gene: TRBV2; J gene: TRBJ1-6; CDR3 protein: CASNGQLNSPLHF
V gene: TRBV6-4; J gene: TRBJ2-1; CDR3 protein: CASSDSGQTNNEQFF
V gene: TRBV2; J gene: TRBJ2-2; CDR3 protein: CASSWGQTGELFF
V gene: TRBV12-3/TRBV12-4; J gene: TRBJ1-1; CDR3 protein: CASSLGQGIKAFF
V gene: TRBV5-1; J gene: TRBJ2-7; CDR3 protein: CASSSRARDEQYF
V gene: TRBV7-2; J gene: TRBJ1-1; CDR3 protein: CASSLGPRKNTEAFF
V gene: TRBV5-6; J gene: TRBJ2-7; CDR3 protein: CASSLTPASGGTYEQYF
V gene: TRBV19; J gene: TRBJ1-1; CDR3 protein: CASTLGLINTEAFF
V gene: TRBV5-6; J gene: TRBJ1-6; CDR3 protein: CASSNRDRGWTPLHF
V gene: TRBV24-1; J gene: TRBJ2-3; CDR3 protein: CATSDPGTGGTDTQYF
V gene: TRBV28; J gene: TRBJ2-2; CDR3 protein: CASSLVIGELFF
V gene: TRBV2; J gene: TRBJ1-4; CDR3 protein: CASRGGDEKLFF
V gene: TRBV6-1; J gene: TRBJ1-2; CDR3 protein: CASSESRVNYGYTF
V gene: TRBV25-1; J gene: TRBJ1-5; CDR3 protein: CASSEPGQGSNQPQHF
V gene: TRBV7-9; J gene: TRBJ1-1; CDR3 protein: CASSLQGADTEAFF
V gene: TRBV9; J gene: TRBJ2-1; CDR3 protein: CASSVRGSSYNEQFF
V gene: TRBV20-1; J gene: TRBJ1-2; CDR3 protein: CSARVWDGYTF
V gene: TRBV7-3; J gene: TRBJ2-3; CDR3 protein: CASSSRTGLNTQYF
V gene: TRBV19; J gene: TRBJ1-2; CDR3 protein: CASRRGNRGGYTF
V gene: TRBV6-1; J gene: TRBJ1-4; CDR3 protein: CASSEERIGRFTNEKLFF
V gene: TRBV5-1; J gene: TRBJ2-5; CDR3 protein: CASSLTQETQYF
V gene: TRBV2; J gene: TRBJ2-2; CDR3 protein: CASSRSGGFGELFF
V gene: TRBV18; J gene: TRBJ1-4; CDR3 protein: CASSPTATNEKLFF
V gene: TRBV3-1/TRBV3-2; J gene: TRBJ2-3; CDR3 protein: CASSQGRGGADTQYF
V gene: TRBV11-3; J gene: TRBJ1-2; CDR3 protein: CASQVGTLLPYGYTF
V gene: TRBV5-1; J gene: TRBJ1-2; CDR3 protein: CASSEGTATNYGYTF
V gene: TRBV27; J gene: TRBJ2-3; CDR3 protein: CASSAYSGDTQYF
V gene: TRBV3-1/TRBV3-2; J gene: TRBJ1-2; CDR3 protein: CASSQGDRGRDYGYTF
V gene: TRBV6-5; J gene: TRBJ1-6; CDR3 protein: CASSYYFGRGNSPLHF